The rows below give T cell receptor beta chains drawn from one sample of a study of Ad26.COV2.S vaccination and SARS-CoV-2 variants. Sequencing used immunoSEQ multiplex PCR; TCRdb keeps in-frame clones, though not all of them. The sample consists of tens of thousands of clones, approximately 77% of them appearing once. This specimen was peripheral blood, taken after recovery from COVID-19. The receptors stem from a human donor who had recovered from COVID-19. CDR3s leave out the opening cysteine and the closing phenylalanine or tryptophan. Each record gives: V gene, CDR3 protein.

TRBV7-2,ASSLMSLSDYEQY
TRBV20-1,SASPRGLTQPQH
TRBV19,ASSMRSLREWGEQY
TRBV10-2,ASSGRARGNTEAF
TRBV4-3,ASSQRAAGSYEQY
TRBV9,ASSSQLGQGHSPLH
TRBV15,ATSRDKRTGELF
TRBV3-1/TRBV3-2,ASSQEKVSDTQY
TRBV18,ASFKGGGTDTQY
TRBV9,ASSVTGGDGYT
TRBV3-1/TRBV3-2,ASSRRNTNTGELF
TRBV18,ATSGTDDLNYGYT
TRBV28,ASSLMRRSYEQY
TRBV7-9,ASSLGTNYGYT
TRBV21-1,ASSRGSGGSYNEQF
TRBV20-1,SAASGMQY
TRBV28,ASSSSPGELF
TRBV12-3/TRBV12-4,ASSLDTNEAF
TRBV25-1,ASSDKAGQIYNEQF
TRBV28,ASSYQDSNQPQH
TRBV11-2,ASSPEDTEAF
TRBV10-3,AISESGAYEQY
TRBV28,ASSFSGNRYEQY
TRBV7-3,ASSLRADTQY
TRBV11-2,ASSGRVSGEKLF
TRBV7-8,ASSSGTDTGELF
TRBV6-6,ASSYLSLSYEQY
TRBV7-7,ASSSSGSKSGELF
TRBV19,ASSIAGGMNEQF
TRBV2,ASSEATRYGNQPQH
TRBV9,ASSVLSRQWSNTGELF
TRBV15,ATSSHSGARGNTEAF
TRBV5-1,ASSSTGGTNEKLF
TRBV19,ASKAGGGTGELF
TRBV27,ASSIRGGNPYEQY
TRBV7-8,ASSLEPGFEQY
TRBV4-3,ASSQDKREQY
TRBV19,ASRRGGNQPQH
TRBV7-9,ASSSTLDNEQF
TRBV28,ASSSGQGGQETQY
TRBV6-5,ASSYHGQEETQY
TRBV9,ASSVASQTEAF
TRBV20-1,SASPSSPLH
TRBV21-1,ASSRDGQGGETQY
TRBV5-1,ASSLVPQYEKLF
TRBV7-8,ASSFVEVYSGNTIY
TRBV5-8,ASSFPSGTGMHEKLF
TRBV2,ASSVPTGRGKLF
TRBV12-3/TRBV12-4,ASSPELGEQF